Presented here are 11 T cell receptor beta chains from one specimen sequenced in a study of spatial heterogeneity in lung cancer. Time point here: sample taken at primary tumor resection. MiXCR, run by TCRdb on the 5' RACE reads, gives a single entry per CDR3 protein. The sample carries nearly 550 distinct CDR3 sequences, under 35% recorded once. The specimen comprised normal lung tissue next to the tumor, sampled at surgery. Receptors originate from a male donor with early-stage non-small cell lung cancer.

The chain is built from TRBV28 and TRBJ2-3; 10 positions match TRBD2. Germline loops: CDR1 MDHEN, CDR2 SYDVKM. J lost 4 bases, V lost 3 bases, and 4 bases had no gene match. The CDR3 has 15 residues. The CDR3 is CASSLGLAGADTQYF. CDR3 DNA: TGTGCCAGCAGTTTGGGGCTAGCGGGAGCAGATACGCAGTATTTT.

This clonotype is medium-sized by share. The rearrangement uses TRBV18 and TRBJ1-5; D uncertain. The CDR3 totals 13 residues. The V end lost 10 bases, the J end lost 4 bases, and 14 bases lay between the germline ends. Germline V gives CDR1 KGHSH, CDR2 LQKENI. The CDR3 nucleotides are TGTGCCAACTCCCCCGACAATAATCAGCCCCAGCATTTT. As protein: CANSPDNNQPQHF.

The gene calls are TRBV6-1 and TRBJ2-3, with D perhaps TRBD2 (6 bases). The V gene's germline CDR1 is MNHNS and CDR2 SASEGT. Trimming removed 2 bases at V and 4 bases at J, with 10 bases between. The CDR3 is 14 residues long. In DNA, the CDR3 is TGTGCCAGCAGTGAAAGGCTAGCGTCAGATACGCAGTATTTT. It is translated as CASSERLASDTQYF.

The gene calls are TRBV14 and TRBJ2-5; possibly TRBD2 for D (6 bases). CDR3 length: 16 residues. Trimming left V 2 bases short and J 4 bases short, with 17 bases between. CDR1 and CDR2 from the germline V gene are SGHDN and FVKESK. CDR3: CASSQRGGPSGETQYF. The DNA for the CDR3 is TGTGCCAGCAGCCAAAGAGGAGGGCCCTCGGGAGAGACCCAGTACTTC.

This clonotype showed up just once. The chain is built from TRBV27 and TRBJ2-6; 7 nucleotides agree with TRBD1. The CDR3 has 17 amino acids. Germline-derived CDR1 and CDR2 are MNHEY and SMNVEV (reference sequence). V shed 7 bases, J shed 2 bases, and the junction held 11 bases outside the gene matches. CDR3 loop: CASTLGRGSPGANVLTF. CDR3 in DNA: TGTGCCAGCACCCTGGGCAGGGGGAGCCCTGGGGCCAACGTCCTGACTTTC.

This clonotype rates as large (0.1 to 1%). The rearrangement joins TRBV6-1 to TRBJ2-3; D not certain. The CDR3 contains 17 residues. Per germline, CDR1 MNHNS and CDR2 SASEGT. V was shortened by 2 bases and J by 0 bases, with 15 bases between the two germline ends. CDR3 sequence reads: CASSEPGFRSSTDTQYF. CDR3 bases: TGTGCCAGCAGTGAACCTGGATTCCGTTCTAGCACAGATACGCAGTATTTT.

The gene calls are TRBV7-9 and TRBJ2-3; 7 bases fit TRBD2. This CDR3 spans 14 amino acids. Germline trimming cut 5 bases from V and 5 bases from J; bases unmatched to any gene: 7. CDR1 is SEHNR and CDR2 is FQNEAQ in the germline V gene (reference sequence). Written as DNA, the CDR3 is TGTGCCAGCAGCCGCGGACTAGTAGGAGATACGCAGTATTTT. It is translated as CASSRGLVGDTQYF.

This clonotype rates as large (0.1 to 1%). J is TRBJ1-1 and V is TRBV23-1, with D possibly TRBD1 on 5 matching bases. TRBV23-1 is an ORF; its function is uncertain. Trimming removed 1 base from V and 4 bases from J, with 10 bases in between. The CDR3 has 14 amino acids. The chain's CDR3 is CASSQFWGSTEAFF. The CDR3 DNA reads TGCGCCAGCAGTCAATTTTGGGGGAGCACTGAAGCTTTCTTT.

J is TRBJ1-1 and V is TRBV27; D not resolved. The CDR3 is 13 amino acids. The V and J ends lost 0 bases and 1 base respectively, with 3 bases between them. Germline CDR1 is MNHEY and CDR2 is SMNVEV (reference sequence). CDR3 amino acids: CASSLSRNTEAFF. DNA for the CDR3: TGTGCCAGCAGTTTATCACGGAACACTGAAGCTTTCTTT.

The CDR3 nucleotides are TGCGCCAGCAGCTTGGGAGGGGCCGGGGGTGAAGCTTTCTTT. It is translated as CASSLGGAGGEAFF. J is TRBJ1-1 and V is TRBV5-1, with D perhaps matching TRBD1 (5 bases). Deletions cut 0 bases from V and 7 bases from J, with 13 bases between. The length of the CDR3 is 14 residues. Germline CDR1 and CDR2: SGHRS and YFSETQ.

This clonotype was detected many times. V gene TRBV5-4 combines with J gene TRBJ2-4; possible D gene TRBD1, 6 bases. In germline, CDR1 is SGHNT, CDR2 YYREEE (reference sequence). V gave up 2 bases and J gave up 0 bases, with 15 bases separating them. The CDR3 consists of 17 residues. This chain's CDR3 is CASSFGGGPLAKNIQYF. CDR3 sequence (DNA): TGTGCCAGCAGCTTTGGGGGCGGCCCTTTAGCCAAAAACATTCAGTACTTC.